Reported below is one T cell receptor (beta chain). Its antigen is as yet unknown. This specimen comes from a study of radiation and T cells in renal cell carcinoma. Study results and limitations: From baseline, blood top tumor clonotypes peaked at 2 weeks post-radiation.

Measured with immunoSEQ multiplex PCR; TCRdb has only the in-frame clones, and not every one. There are roughly 58,000 clones in the sample; 65% to 80% occur only once, and approximately 6.6% lies in the top ten. The CDR3 covers 15 residues. The germline V gene has CDR1 SGHKS and CDR2 YYEKEE (reference sequence). V lost 8 bases and J 0 bases, leaving 14 bases between the germline ends. This sample's time point: blood 4 weeks post-SBRT, at nephrectomy. Treatment: 15 Gy SBRT to primary tumor, nephrectomy 4 weeks later. Nephrectomy followed 15 Gy stereotactic body radiation by 4 weeks. The patient's renal cell carcinoma had clear cell pathology.

The receptor comes from a man aged 55 to 70 with renal cell carcinoma. The material sequenced was blood, taken from a patient whose treatment included radiotherapy and nephrectomy. This sequence joins TRBV5-5 and TRBJ2-2; maybe TRBD2 (6 bases). The CDR3 spells CASTTLASNTGELFF. The CDR3 bases are TGTGCCAGTACCACCCTAGCGTCGAACACCGGGGAGCTGTTTTTT. Full variable domain (missing parts from reference TRBV5-5 and TRBJ2-2): DAGVTQSPTHLIKTRGQQVTLRCSPISGHKSVSWYQQVLGQGPQFIFQYYEKEERGRGNFPDRFSARQFPNYSSELNVNALLLGDSALYLCASTTLASNTGELFFGEGSRLTVL.